The present T cell receptor beta chain was sequenced within a study of blood T cell repertoires in COVID-19. The authors' processing: Estimation of nucleated cell counts relied on the amplification of reference gene primers. The table came from immunoSEQ multiplex PCR; TCRdb's copy has only in-frame clones and leaves some out. V, J and clone size reflect that table, while D and trimming were determined from the DNA. The sample consists of under 250,000 clones, 85% of them appearing once. CDR1 SQVTM and CDR2 ANQGSEA come from the germline V gene. Trimming removed 0 bases at V and 3 bases at J, with 11 bases between. The CDR3 has 14 residues. Individuals drawn from 20 to 25 US areas were roughly 18 to 95 years old. Cohorts were assigned according to the clinical history that participants reported.

The origin of this receptor is a woman aged 45-65 years with acute COVID-19. The sequencing sample was made of PBMCs or T cells enriched from blood (not recorded which). This chain uses TRBV29-1 with TRBJ1-2; no clear D gene. CDR3 DNA: TGCAGCGTTGAAGATCCCGGGGAAGACTATGGCTACACCTTC. This codes for CSVEDPGEDYGYTF. The full variable domain, its missing parts supplied by reference TRBV29-1 and TRBJ1-2, is SAVISQKPSRDICQRGTSLTIQCQVDSQVTMMFWYRQQPGQSLTLIATANQGSEATYESGFVIDKFPISRPNLTFSTLTVSNMSPEDSSIYLCSVEDPGEDYGYTFGSGTRLTVV.